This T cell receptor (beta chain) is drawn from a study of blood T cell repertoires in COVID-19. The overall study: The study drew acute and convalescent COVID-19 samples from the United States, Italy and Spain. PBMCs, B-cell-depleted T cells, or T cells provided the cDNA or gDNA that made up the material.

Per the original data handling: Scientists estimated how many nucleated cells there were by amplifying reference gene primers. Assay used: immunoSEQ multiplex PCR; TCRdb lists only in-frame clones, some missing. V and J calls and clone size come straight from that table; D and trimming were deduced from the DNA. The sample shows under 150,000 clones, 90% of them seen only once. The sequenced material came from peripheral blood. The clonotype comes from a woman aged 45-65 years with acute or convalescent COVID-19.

The DNA for the CDR3 is TGTGCCAGCAGCTCTCGAGGACTAGCGGGAGCCGAGAACACCGGGGAGCTGTTTTTT. Translated: CASSSRGLAGAENTGELFF. The genes are TRBV7-8 and TRBJ2-2; 13 positions agree with TRBD2. This CDR3 region has 19 residues. The germline gives CDR1 SGHVS, CDR2 FQNEAQ. V dropped 4 bases and J dropped 1; count of bases not matched to a gene: 9.